One and the same sample provided the 31 T cell receptor beta chains below, sequenced in a study of blood T cell repertoires in COVID-19. Here immunoSEQ multiplex PCR was the method, and the copy in TCRdb shows in-frame clones only, minus some. The table includes 90,000 or so clones, about two thirds detected once. What was sequenced was peripheral blood. The receptors here all came from a woman older than 75 with acute or convalescent COVID-19.

This clone is a singleton in its sample. The rearrangement links TRBV5-5 to TRBJ2-2, with 12 bases matching TRBD2. Germline lookup yields CDR1 SGHKS and CDR2 YYEKEE (reference sequence). The CDR3 length is 18 residues. Losses at the gene ends were 0 bases for V and 2 bases for J; bases not matched to a gene: 5. The CDR3, as DNA: TGTGCCAGCAGCTTGGTGCCTAGCGGGGGGGCTAACACCGGGGAGCTGTTTTTT. Translation gives CASSLVPSGGANTGELFF.

This chain connects TRBV4-1 to TRBJ1-2, with TRBD1 as a possible D gene (5 bases). CDR3 length: 17 amino acids. V lost 0 bases, J lost 8 bases, and 22 bases lay in between. Germline V gene lookup returns CDR1 MGHRA and CDR2 YSYEKL. This chain's CDR3 is CASSQEARESGGTGYTF. The CDR3 DNA follows: TGCGCCAGCAGCCAAGAGGCCAGGGAATCGGGGGGTACGGGCTACACCTTC.

The chain links TRBV4-3 to TRBJ2-3, with 9 positions matching TRBD2. There are 17 residues in the CDR3. Germline CDR1 is LGHNA and CDR2 is YSLEER. Losses at the gene ends were 0 bases for V and 4 bases for J; bases not matched to a gene: 8. The CDR3 nucleotides are TGCGCCAGCAGCCAAGACAGGGGCGGGGGGGAGCCAGATACGCAGTATTTT. Translated: CASSQDRGGGEPDTQYF.

This chain links TRBV25-1 with TRBJ2-4; D unresolved. The CDR3 is 13 residues long. Germline V gene sequence: CDR1 MGHDK, CDR2 SYGVNS. V shed 8 bases and J shed 0 bases, with 8 bases lying between them. CDR3 coding DNA: TGTGCCAGCGCTGACTTAGCCAAAAACATTCAGTACTTC. Protein product: CASADLAKNIQYF. Filled out from reference TRBV25-1 and TRBJ2-4, the complete variable domain reads EADIYQTPRYLVIGTGKKITLECSQTMGHDKMYWYQQDPGMELHLIHYSYGVNSTEKGDLSSESTVSRIRTEHFPLTLESARPSHTSQYLCASADLAKNIQYFGAGTRLSVL.

The chain couples TRBV9 to TRBJ2-1; 7 bases map to TRBD2. Germline assignment: CDR1 SGDLS and CDR2 YYNGEE. There are 15 residues in the CDR3. Trimming removed 4 bases from V and 9 bases from J; junction bases left unmatched: 13. The CDR3 DNA follows: TGTGCCAGCAGCAAACGAGGGGAGGGGTCGGGTGAGCAGTTCTTC. It is translated as CASSKRGEGSGEQFF.

The chain has TRBV29-1 and TRBJ1-2; D remains ambiguous. The CDR3 contains 12 residues. V dropped 4 bases and J dropped 7 bases, with 13 bases sitting between them. Germline V CDR1 and CDR2: SQVTM, ANQGSEA. The CDR3 sequence is CSVGIRVGGYTF. For the CDR3, the DNA is TGCAGCGTTGGTATCCGGGTGGGTGGCTACACCTTC.

V usage is TRBV7-2 and J usage is TRBJ2-5; TRBD1 might be the D (5 bases). This CDR3 has 16 amino acids. Germline CDR1 and CDR2: SGHTA and FQGNSA. Deletions cut 1 base from V and 1 base from J, with 13 bases between. The DNA of the CDR3 is TGTGCCAGCAGCTTAGATAGATGGGGCGCCCAAGAGACCCAGTACTTC. Translated: CASSLDRWGAQETQYF.

This clone showed up just once. The rearrangement joins TRBV7-2 to TRBJ1-1, with D possibly TRBD1 on 5 matching bases. CDR3 size: 16 residues. CDR1 is SGHTA, CDR2 FQGNSA, per germline. The V end was cut by 1 base, the J end by 4 bases, with 16 bases between. CDR3 sequence: CASSLGGRAGLTEAFF. DNA of the CDR3: TGTGCCAGCAGCTTAGGGGGTCGAGCAGGGCTCACTGAAGCTTTCTTT.

The chain joins TRBV7-9 to TRBJ1-2; TRBD1 might be the D (5 bases). The V end lost 5 bases, the J end lost 8 bases, and 15 bases lay between the germline ends. Germline CDR1 and CDR2: SEHNR and FQNEAQ (reference sequence). The CDR3 covers 13 residues. The CDR3 DNA sequence: TGTGCCAGCAGCGGCCGACAGCTATGGGGCTACACCTTC. This sequence encodes CASSGRQLWGYTF.

Concerning this clone: The same CDR3 also results from other DNA sequences found in this sample. V is TRBV28 and J is TRBJ2-1, with TRBD2 identical over 11 bases. Trimming took 5 bases from V and 6 from J; bases not matched to a gene: 6. This CDR3 is 15 amino acids long. Germline CDR1 reads MDHEN; CDR2 reads SYDVKM. In DNA form, the CDR3 reads TGTGCCAGCAGTCCAGGGCTAGCGGGGGGCAATGAGCAGTTCTTC. Amino acids: CASSPGLAGGNEQFF.

V and J are TRBV18 and TRBJ1-1, with D possibly being TRBD1 (5 bases). The CDR3 extends over 13 amino acids. Between the trimmed V and J ends, which lost 4 bases and 3 bases, there was a span of 9 bases. CDR1 KGHSH and CDR2 LQKENI come from the germline V gene. This chain's CDR3 is CASSQTEYTEAFF. The CDR3 nucleotides read TGTGCCAGCTCACAGACAGAATACACTGAAGCTTTCTTT. The full variable domain, completed using reference TRBV18 and TRBJ1-1, is NAGVMQNPRHLVRRRGQEARLRCSPMKGHSHVYWYRQLPEEGLKFMVYLQKENIIDESGMPKERFSAEFPKEGPSILRIQQVVRGDSAAYFCASSQTEYTEAFFGQGTRLTVV.

This clone was seen ten or more times. The V call is TRBV4-3, the J call TRBJ1-2; 9 nucleotides match TRBD1. The length of the CDR3 is 14 residues. Germline assignment: CDR1 LGHNA and CDR2 YSLEER. Trimming removed 5 bases from V and 4 bases from J; junction bases left unmatched: 5. The CDR3 protein is CASSLQGAGYGYTF. The CDR3 DNA is TGCGCCAGCAGCTTACAGGGGGCCGGCTATGGCTACACCTTC.

The chain couples TRBV9 to TRBJ1-2; D gene ambiguous. The CDR3 runs to 15 residues. V was clipped by 0 bases and J by 5 bases, with 14 bases between them. In germline, CDR1 is SGDLS, CDR2 YYNGEE. The CDR3 nucleotides read TGTGCCAGCAGCGTAGATCGTCACAGCTCATATGGCTACACCTTC. The encoded protein is CASSVDRHSSYGYTF.

This chain uses TRBV28 with TRBJ1-5; D gene uncertain. The germline gives CDR1 MDHEN, CDR2 SYDVKM. The V gene lost 3 bases and the J gene lost 6 bases, with 27 bases spanning the gap. The CDR3 has 19 amino acids. The CDR3 DNA follows: TGTGCCAGCAGTTTTGAGCTTCGCGGCCTGCCGGAAAGAGGTCAGCCCCAGCATTTT. Translation: CASSFELRGLPERGQPQHF. The whole variable domain, filled in from reference TRBV28 and TRBJ1-5, reads DVKVTQSSRYLVKRTGEKVFLECVQDMDHENMFWYRQDPGLGLRLIYFSYDVKMKEKGDIPEGYSVSREKKERFSLILESASTNQTSMYLCASSFELRGLPERGQPQHFGDGTRLSIL.

In its sample, this clone was seen a few times. The rearrangement joins TRBV5-6 to TRBJ2-7; 8 positions agree with TRBD1. The trim removed 2 bases at V and 5 bases at J, leaving 3 bases unmatched. Germline assignment: CDR1 SGHDT and CDR2 YYEEEE. The CDR3 spans 13 residues. The CDR3 is CASSLQGGHEQYF. The CDR3 DNA is TGTGCCAGCAGCTTACAGGGGGGACACGAGCAGTACTTC.

This chain joins TRBV6-5 and TRBJ1-2; D unresolved. This CDR3 region has 16 residues. Trimming left V 0 bases short and J 2 bases short, with 13 bases between. Germline V gene data show CDR1 as MNHEY and CDR2 as SVGAGI. CDR3 nucleotide sequence: TGTGCCAGCAGTTACTCGGCAGGCGTCCTGAACTATGGCTACACCTTC. Encoded protein: CASSYSAGVLNYGYTF.

Concerning this clone itself: At the DNA level, this CDR3 is encoded by other sequences in the same sample as well. V gene TRBV11-2 combines with J gene TRBJ1-2, with 8 positions matching TRBD1. V shed 5 bases and J 3 bases; nucleotides not matched to a gene: 2. CDR1 is SGHAT and CDR2 is FQNNGV in the germline V gene. This CDR3 contains 13 residues. CDR3 in DNA: TGTGCCAGCAGCCTGGACAGGGACTATGGCTACACCTTC. This translates into CASSLDRDYGYTF.

This chain links TRBV30 with TRBJ1-1, with TRBD1 identical over 7 bases. Germline V gene lookup returns CDR1 GTSNPN and CDR2 SVGIG (reference sequence). The CDR3 length is 13 residues. The J segment lost 5 bases and the V segment lost 1 base, leaving 4 bases of the junction unmatched. CDR3 in amino acids: CAWSGQGWTEAFF. CDR3 DNA: TGTGCCTGGAGTGGACAGGGCTGGACTGAAGCTTTCTTT.

This clone came up once. The chain carries TRBV19 and TRBJ2-7; D is perhaps TRBD1 (5 bases). Trimming cost V 4 bases and J 1 base, with 8 bases left between them. Germline V gene lookup returns CDR1 LNHDA and CDR2 SQIVND (reference sequence). The CDR3 sequence is 13 residues long. This CDR3 is CASSRKGSYEQYF. The CDR3, as DNA: TGTGCCAGTAGTAGGAAGGGGTCCTACGAGCAGTACTTC.

The J gene is TRBJ2-1, the V gene TRBV15, with 8 positions matching TRBD2. Germline lookup yields CDR1 LNHNV and CDR2 YYDKDF (reference sequence). The CDR3 covers 15 residues. With 5 bases clipped from V and 2 bases from J, the junction kept 5 bases outside the gene matches. The CDR3 spells CATSEGLAAYNEQFF. The CDR3 coding sequence is TGTGCCACCAGCGAAGGACTAGCAGCCTACAATGAGCAGTTCTTC.

This rearrangement joins TRBV5-1 to TRBJ2-1, with TRBD2 matching over 15 bases. V trimming: 2 bases; J trimming: 9 bases; junction bases outside the gene matches: 6. CDR1 and CDR2 (germline): SGHRS, YFSETQ. The CDR3 spans 16 residues. This CDR3 is CASSFAGTSGGTEQFF. The CDR3 DNA is TGCGCCAGCAGCTTCGCAGGGACTAGCGGGGGGACTGAGCAGTTCTTC. The full variable domain, in which reference TRBV5-1 and TRBJ2-1 provide the parts outside the CDR3, is KAGVTQTPRYLIKTRGQQVTLSCSPISGHRSVSWYQQTPGQGLQFLFEYFSETQRNKGNFPGRFSGRQFSNSRSEMNVSTLELGDSALYLCASSFAGTSGGTEQFFGPGTRLTVL.

The sample holds one count of this clone. The gene calls are TRBV2 and TRBJ1-2, with no clear D. CDR1 is SNHLY and CDR2 is FYNNEI in the germline V gene. The CDR3 contains 13 residues. The V gene lost 5 bases and the J gene lost 7 bases, with 14 bases spanning the gap. The CDR3 nucleotides are TGTGCCAGCAGTCGGGAGTCGAGGATTGGCTACACCTTC. Protein: CASSRESRIGYTF.

The chain carries TRBV6-2 or TRBV6-3 and TRBJ2-5, with 7 bases that match TRBD1. J lost 2 bases, V lost 3 bases, and 6 bases had no gene match. In germline, CDR1 is MNHEY, CDR2 SVGEGT. CDR3 length: 15 amino acids. The CDR3 DNA reads as TGTGCCAGCAGTTATTTCCCCAGGGGGCAAGAGACCCAGTACTTC. It codes for CASSYFPRGQETQYF.

V is TRBV18 and J is TRBJ1-2; tentative D call: TRBD1 (5 bases). Germline V CDR1 and CDR2: KGHSH, LQKENI. The CDR3 spans 12 residues. Trimming left V 3 bases short and J 4 bases short, with 6 bases between. The CDR3 sequence is CASSPDSYGYTF. CDR3 sequence (DNA): TGTGCCAGCTCACCTGACAGCTATGGCTACACCTTC.

The J gene is TRBJ1-1, the V gene TRBV11-2; a possible D gene is TRBD1 (5 bases). CDR1 and CDR2 from the germline V gene are SGHAT and FQNNGV. The CDR3 extends over 15 amino acids. The V end was cut by 10 bases, the J end by 1 base, with 19 bases between. The CDR3 region is CATRPTGHKNTEAFF. As DNA, the CDR3 is TGTGCCACTCGACCGACTGGACATAAGAACACTGAAGCTTTCTTT.

The genes are TRBV7-9 and TRBJ2-5, with unresolved D. The CDR3 has 15 residues. Trimming shortened V by 1 base and J by 5 bases, and 14 bases separated the two germline ends. Per germline, CDR1 SEHNR and CDR2 FQNEAQ (reference sequence). CDR3 in DNA: TGTGCCAGCAGCTTAGACGCCAGTACATGGGAGACCCAGTACTTC. Protein: CASSLDASTWETQYF. Full variable domain (missing parts from reference TRBV7-9 and TRBJ2-5): DTGVSQNPRHKITKRGQNVTFRCDPISEHNRLYWYRQTLGQGPEFLTYFQNEAQLEKSRLLSDRFSAERPKGSFSTLEIQRTEQGDSAMYLCASSLDASTWETQYFGPGTRLLVL.

The genes are TRBV7-2 and TRBJ1-5; possibly TRBD1 for D (6 bases). Trimming removed 4 bases from V and 3 bases from J, with 22 bases in between. CDR1 is SGHTA, CDR2 FQGNSA, per germline. The CDR3 runs to 18 residues. The CDR3 nucleotides are TGTGCCAGCAGCTATAAAATTGGGTCGGGGGGCTACAATCAGCCCCAGCATTTT. Amino acid sequence: CASSYKIGSGGYNQPQHF.

V usage is TRBV9 and J usage is TRBJ1-1; TRBD1 is a possible D gene (6 bases). The CDR3 spans 13 residues. Germline CDR1 and CDR2: SGDLS and YYNGEE. The V end was cut by 3 bases, the J end by 5 bases, with 11 bases between. The CDR3 bases are TGTGCCAGCAGCGCCGGGACAAGGACTGAAGCTTTCTTT. The encoded protein is CASSAGTRTEAFF.

The rearrangement links TRBV2 to TRBJ2-4; TRBD1 agrees at 10 bases. Germline values: CDR1 SNHLY, CDR2 FYNNEI. After removal of 5 bases from V and 7 bases from J, the junction contained 8 bases not matched to a gene. CDR3 size: 15 residues. The CDR3 spells CASSRQGAGVNIQYF. The CDR3 nucleotides are TGTGCCAGCAGTCGACAGGGGGCGGGTGTGAACATTCAGTACTTC.

The gene calls are TRBV10-3 and TRBJ2-1, with D possibly TRBD2 on 6 matching bases. In germline, CDR1 is ENHRY, CDR2 SYGVKD. This CDR3 comprises 16 residues. Trimming removed 6 bases from V and 3 bases from J, with 18 bases in between. The DNA for the CDR3 is TGTGCCATCAGGTTAACGGGGGACCCTCTCTACAATGAGCAGTTCTTC. Protein: CAIRLTGDPLYNEQFF.

The J gene is TRBJ2-1, the V gene TRBV29-1; 9 nucleotides match TRBD2. The V gene end was trimmed by 3 bases and the J gene end by 4 bases; junction bases not matched to a gene: 7. The CDR3 loop spans 15 amino acids. Per germline, CDR1 SQVTM and CDR2 ANQGSEA. CDR3: CSVDQRGDLYNEQFF. The DNA for the CDR3 is TGCAGCGTTGACCAGCGGGGGGATCTTTACAATGAGCAGTTCTTC.